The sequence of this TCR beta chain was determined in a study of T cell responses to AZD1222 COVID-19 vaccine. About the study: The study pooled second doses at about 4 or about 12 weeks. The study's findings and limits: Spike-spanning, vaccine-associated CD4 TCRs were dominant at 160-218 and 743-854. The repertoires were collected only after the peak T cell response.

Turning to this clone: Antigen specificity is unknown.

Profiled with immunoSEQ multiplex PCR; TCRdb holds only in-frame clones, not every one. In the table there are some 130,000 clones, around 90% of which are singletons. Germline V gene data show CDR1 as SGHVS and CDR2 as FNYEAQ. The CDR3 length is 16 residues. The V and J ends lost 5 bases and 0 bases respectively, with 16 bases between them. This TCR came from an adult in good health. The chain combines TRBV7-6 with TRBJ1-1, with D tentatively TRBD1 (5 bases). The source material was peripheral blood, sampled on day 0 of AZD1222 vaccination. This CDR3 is CASSPWTPGLNTEAFF. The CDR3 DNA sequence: TGTGCCAGCAGCCCCTGGACACCAGGCTTGAACACTGAAGCTTTCTTT.